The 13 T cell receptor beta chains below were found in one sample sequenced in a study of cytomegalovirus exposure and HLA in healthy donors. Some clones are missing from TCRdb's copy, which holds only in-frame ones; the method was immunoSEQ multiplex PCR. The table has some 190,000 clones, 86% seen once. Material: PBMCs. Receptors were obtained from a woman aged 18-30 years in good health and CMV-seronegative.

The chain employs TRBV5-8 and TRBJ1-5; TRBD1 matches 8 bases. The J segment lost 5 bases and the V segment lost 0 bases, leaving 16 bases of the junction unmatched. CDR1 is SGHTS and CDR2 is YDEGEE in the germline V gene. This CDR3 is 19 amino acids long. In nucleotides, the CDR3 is TGTGCCAGCAGCTTGGCCCTCGGCAGGGGGCGAAGTGGTGATCAGCCCCAGCATTTT. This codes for CASSLALGRGRSGDQPQHF.

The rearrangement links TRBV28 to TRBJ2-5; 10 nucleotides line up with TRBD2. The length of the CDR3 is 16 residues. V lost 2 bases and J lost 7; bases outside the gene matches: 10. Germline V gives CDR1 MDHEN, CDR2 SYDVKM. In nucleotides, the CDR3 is TGTGCCAGCAGTTTAATTCCTAGCGGGAGTTTAGTGACCCAGTACTTC. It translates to CASSLIPSGSLVTQYF. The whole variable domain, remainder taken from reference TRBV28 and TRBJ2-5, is DVKVTQSSRYLVKRTGEKVFLECVQDMDHENMFWYRQDPGLGLRLIYFSYDVKMKEKGDIPEGYSVSREKKERFSLILESASTNQTSMYLCASSLIPSGSLVTQYFGPGTRLLVL.

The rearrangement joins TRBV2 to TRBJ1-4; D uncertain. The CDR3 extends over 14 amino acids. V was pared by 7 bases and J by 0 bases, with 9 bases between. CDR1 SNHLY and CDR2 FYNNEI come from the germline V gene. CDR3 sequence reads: CASTSRATNEKLFF. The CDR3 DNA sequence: TGTGCCAGCACTTCGCGGGCAACTAATGAAAAACTGTTTTTT. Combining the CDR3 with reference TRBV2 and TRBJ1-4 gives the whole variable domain EPEVTQTPSHQVTQMGQEVILRCVPISNHLYFYWYRQILGQKVEFLVSFYNNEISEKSEIFDDQFSVERPDGSNFTLKIRSTKLEDSAMYFCASTSRATNEKLFFGSGTQLSVL.

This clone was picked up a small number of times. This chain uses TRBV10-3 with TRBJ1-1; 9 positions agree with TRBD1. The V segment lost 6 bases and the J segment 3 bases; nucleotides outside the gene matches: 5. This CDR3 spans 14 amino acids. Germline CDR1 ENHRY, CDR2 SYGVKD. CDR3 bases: TGTGCCATCAGCGCCAGACAGGGGGACACTGAAGCTTTCTTT. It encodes CAISARQGDTEAFF.

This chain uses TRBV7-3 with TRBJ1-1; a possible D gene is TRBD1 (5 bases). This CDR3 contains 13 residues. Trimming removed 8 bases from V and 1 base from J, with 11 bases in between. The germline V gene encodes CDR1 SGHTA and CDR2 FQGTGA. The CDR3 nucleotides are TGTGCCAGCCGAAAGGGGCCGAACACTGAAGCTTTCTTT. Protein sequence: CASRKGPNTEAFF.

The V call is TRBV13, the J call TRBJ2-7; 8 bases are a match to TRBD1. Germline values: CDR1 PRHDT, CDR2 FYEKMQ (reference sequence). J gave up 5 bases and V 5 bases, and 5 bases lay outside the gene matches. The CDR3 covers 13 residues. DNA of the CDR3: TGTGCCAGCAGCGGACAGGGCCGGGACGAGCAGTACTTC. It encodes CASSGQGRDEQYF. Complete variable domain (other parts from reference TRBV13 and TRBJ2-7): AAGVIQSPRHLIKEKRETATLKCYPIPRHDTVYWYQQGPGQDPQFLISFYEKMQSDKGSIPDRFSAQQFSDYHSELNMSSLELGDSALYFCASSGQGRDEQYFGPGTRLTVT.

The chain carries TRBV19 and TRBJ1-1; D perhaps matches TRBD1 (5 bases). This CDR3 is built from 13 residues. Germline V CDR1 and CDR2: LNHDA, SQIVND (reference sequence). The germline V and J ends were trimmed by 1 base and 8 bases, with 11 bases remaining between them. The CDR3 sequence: CASSIAGRTEAFF. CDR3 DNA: TGTGCCAGTAGTATAGCAGGGAGGACCGAAGCTTTCTTT.

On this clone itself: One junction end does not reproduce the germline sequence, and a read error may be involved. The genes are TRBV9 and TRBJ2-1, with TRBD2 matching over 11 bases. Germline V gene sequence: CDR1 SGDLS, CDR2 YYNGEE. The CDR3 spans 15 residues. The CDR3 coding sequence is TGTGCCAGCACCGTAGCGGGAGGGCCTAACAATGAGCAGTTCTTC. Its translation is CASTVAGGPNNEQFF.

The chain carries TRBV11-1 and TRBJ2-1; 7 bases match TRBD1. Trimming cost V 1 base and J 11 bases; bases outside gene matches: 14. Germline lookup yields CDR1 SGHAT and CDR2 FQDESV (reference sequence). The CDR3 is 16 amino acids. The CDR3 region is CASSLDKGTASIQQFF. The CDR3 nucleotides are TGTGCCAGCAGCTTAGACAAAGGGACAGCCAGTATCCAGCAGTTCTTC.

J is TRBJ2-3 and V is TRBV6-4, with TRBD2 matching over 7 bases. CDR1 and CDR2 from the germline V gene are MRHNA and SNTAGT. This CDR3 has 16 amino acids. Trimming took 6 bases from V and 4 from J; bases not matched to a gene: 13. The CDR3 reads CASSRGAGEGADTQYF. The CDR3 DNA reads TGTGCCAGCAGCCGAGGGGCGGGAGAAGGTGCAGATACGCAGTATTTT.

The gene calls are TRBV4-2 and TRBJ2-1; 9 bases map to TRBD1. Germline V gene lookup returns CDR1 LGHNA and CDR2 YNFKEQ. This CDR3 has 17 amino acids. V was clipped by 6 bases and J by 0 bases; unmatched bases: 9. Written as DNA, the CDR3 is TGTGCCAGCAGTCAAACCGGACAGGGGAGCTCCTACAATGAGCAGTTCTTC. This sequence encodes CASSQTGQGSSYNEQFF.

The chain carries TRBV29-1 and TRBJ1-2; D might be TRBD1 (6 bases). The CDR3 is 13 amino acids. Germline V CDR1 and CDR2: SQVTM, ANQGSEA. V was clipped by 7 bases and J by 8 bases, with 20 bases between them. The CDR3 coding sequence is TGCAGCGGTCTGACAGGCCCCGCAGGGGGCTACACCTTC. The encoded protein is CSGLTGPAGGYTF.

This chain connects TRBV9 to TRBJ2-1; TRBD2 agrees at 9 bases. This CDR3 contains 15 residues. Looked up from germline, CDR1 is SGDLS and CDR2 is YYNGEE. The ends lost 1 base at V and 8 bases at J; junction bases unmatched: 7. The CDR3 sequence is CASSVLAGTRDEQFF. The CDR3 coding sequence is TGTGCCAGCAGCGTACTAGCGGGGACAAGGGATGAGCAGTTCTTC.